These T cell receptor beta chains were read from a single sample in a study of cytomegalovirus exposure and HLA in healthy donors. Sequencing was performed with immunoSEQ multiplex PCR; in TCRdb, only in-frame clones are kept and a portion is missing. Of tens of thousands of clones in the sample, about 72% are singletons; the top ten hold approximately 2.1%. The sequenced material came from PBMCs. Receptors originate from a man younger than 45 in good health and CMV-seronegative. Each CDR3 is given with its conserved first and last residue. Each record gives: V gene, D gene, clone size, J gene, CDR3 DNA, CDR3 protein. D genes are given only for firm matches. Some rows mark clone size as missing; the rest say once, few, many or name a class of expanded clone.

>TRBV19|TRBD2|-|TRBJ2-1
TGTGCCAGTAGTATAGAGCGCGGGAGGGGACGAAATGAGCAGTTCTTC
CASSIERGRGRNEQFF
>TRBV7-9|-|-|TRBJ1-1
TGTCCCAGCAGCTCAAACAGGAGGGGCAACACTGAAGCTTTCTTT
CPSSSNRRGNTEAFF
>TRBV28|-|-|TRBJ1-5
TGTGCCAGCAGTTTAATAGAGCCCCAGCATTTT
CASSLIEPQHF
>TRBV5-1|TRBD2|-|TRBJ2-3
TGCGCCAGCACCAGGGGACTAGCGGGGGACTCAGATACGCAGTATTTT
CASTRGLAGDSDTQYF
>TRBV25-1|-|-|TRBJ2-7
TGTGCCATTGGAGACGGTTCCTCCTACGAGCAGTACTTC
CAIGDGSSYEQYF
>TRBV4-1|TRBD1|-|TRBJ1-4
TGCGCCAGCAGCCAGGTTTGGGGACAGGGGGCGTACAATGAAAAACTGTTTTTT
CASSQVWGQGAYNEKLFF
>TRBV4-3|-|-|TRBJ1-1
TGCGCCAGCAGCCAAGACAGGGGCCCCTTCACCTGGGACACTGAAGCTTTCTTT
CASSQDRGPFTWDTEAFF
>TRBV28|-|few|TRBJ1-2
TGTGCCAACAGTGAGGGAAAGGGCTATGGCTACACCTTC
CANSEGKGYGYTF
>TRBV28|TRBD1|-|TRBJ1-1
TGTGCCAGCAAAGGGACAGTTGAAGCTTTCTTT
CASKGTVEAFF
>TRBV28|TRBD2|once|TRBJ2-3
TGTGCCAGCACTGTAGCGGGAGGGACAGATACGCAGTATTTT
CASTVAGGTDTQYF
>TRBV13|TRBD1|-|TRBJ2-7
TGTGCCAGCAGCCGGGACAGCTCACGCGACTCCTACGAGCAGTACTTC
CASSRDSSRDSYEQYF
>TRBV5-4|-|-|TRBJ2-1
TGTGCCAGCAGCTTGGGATGGCCCAGGGGCGATGAGCAGTTCTTC
CASSLGWPRGDEQFF
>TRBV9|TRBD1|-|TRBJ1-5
TGTGCCAGCAGCCCCTCGACAGGGGGCGGACAGCCCCAGCATTTT
CASSPSTGGGQPQHF
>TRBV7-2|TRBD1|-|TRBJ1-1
TGTGCCAGCAGCTTGCTACTTACAGGGGAACGCACTGAAGCTTTCTTT
CASSLLLTGERTEAFF
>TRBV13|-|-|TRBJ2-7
TGTGCCAGCAGCCCTCGGGAAGGCGGGGTCTACGAGCAGTACTTC
CASSPREGGVYEQYF
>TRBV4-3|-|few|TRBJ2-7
TGCGCCAGCAGCCAAGACGCGTCGGGCTGGCGGGACGAGCAGTACTTC
CASSQDASGWRDEQYF
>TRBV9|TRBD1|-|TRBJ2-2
TGTGCCAGCAGCGTTCAAATAAAGACAGGGCACACCGGGGAGCTGTTTTTT
CASSVQIKTGHTGELFF
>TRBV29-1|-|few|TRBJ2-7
TGCAGCGCACAACAGGGTTCCTACGAGCAGTACTTC
CSAQQGSYEQYF
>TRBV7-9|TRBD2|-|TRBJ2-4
TGTGCCAGCAGTTCGCTAGCGGGATTAGCCAAAAACATTCAGTACTTC
CASSSLAGLAKNIQYF
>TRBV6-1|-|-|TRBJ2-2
TGTGCCAGCAGTGACGAGTACACCGGGGAGCTGTTTTTT
CASSDEYTGELFF
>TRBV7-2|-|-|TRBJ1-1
TGTGCCAGCAGCTTTCACAGGGAACAGGGTAGCACTGAAGCTTTCTTT
CASSFHREQGSTEAFF
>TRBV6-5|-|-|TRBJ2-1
TGTGCCAGCAGTTACTCGTTACCAGGAATCAATGAGCAGTTCTTC
CASSYSLPGINEQFF
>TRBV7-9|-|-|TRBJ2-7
TGTGCCAGCAGCCTCCGGGACACAACCTACGAGCAGTACTTC
CASSLRDTTYEQYF
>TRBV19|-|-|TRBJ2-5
TGTGCCAGTAGTGCGACCGGGTCCTCAGAGACCCAGTACTTC
CASSATGSSETQYF
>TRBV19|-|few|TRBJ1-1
TGTGCCAGTAGTATCCCCAGAATGAACACTGAAGCTTTCTTT
CASSIPRMNTEAFF
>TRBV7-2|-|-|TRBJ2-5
TGTGCCAGCAGCTTGGGTGGGAGAATCCAAGAGACCCAGTACTTC
CASSLGGRIQETQYF
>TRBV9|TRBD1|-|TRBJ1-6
TGTGCCAGCAGCCCCCGACAGGGTCATTCACCCCTCCACTTT
CASSPRQGHSPLHF
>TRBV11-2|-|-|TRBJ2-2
TGTGCCAGCAGCTTAGGGACACCGAACACCGGGGAGCTGTTTTTT
CASSLGTPNTGELFF
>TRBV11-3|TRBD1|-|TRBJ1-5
TGTGCCAGCAGCGGGGGACAGGGAAGCAATCAGCCCCAGCATTTT
CASSGGQGSNQPQHF
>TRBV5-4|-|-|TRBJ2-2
TGTGCCAGCAGCTTGGGGCAGGGGAACACCGGGGAGCTGTTTTTT
CASSLGQGNTGELFF
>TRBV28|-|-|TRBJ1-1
TGTGCCAGCAGTTTGTACCAGGTGAACACTGAAGCTTTCTTT
CASSLYQVNTEAFF
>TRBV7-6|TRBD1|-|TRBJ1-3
TGTGCCAGCAGCTCGGGGACAGGTGTCTCTGGAAACACCATATATTTT
CASSSGTGVSGNTIYF
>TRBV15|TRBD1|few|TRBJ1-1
TGTGCCACCCGACAGGGGGCCGATTTGAACACTGAAGCTTTCTTT
CATRQGADLNTEAFF
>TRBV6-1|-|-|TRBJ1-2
TGTGCCAGCAACCTAGGGGCAGGAGGCTACACCTTC
CASNLGAGGYTF
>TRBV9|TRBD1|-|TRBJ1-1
TGTGCCAGCAGCCCAAGACAGGGTATGAACACTGAAGCTTTCTTT
CASSPRQGMNTEAFF
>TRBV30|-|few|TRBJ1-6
TGTGCCTTCGGACAGTCCTATAATTCACCCCTCCACTTT
CAFGQSYNSPLHF
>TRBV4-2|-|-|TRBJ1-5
TGTGCCAGCAGCCCTGACCTCGACAGCCAGCCCCAGCATTTT
CASSPDLDSQPQHF
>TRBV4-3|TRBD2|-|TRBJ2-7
TGCGCCAGCAGCCAGGGGGGGACTAGCGTCTACGAGCAGTACTTC
CASSQGGTSVYEQYF
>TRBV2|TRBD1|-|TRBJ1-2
TGTGCCAGCAGGTCGACAGGGGGTATAGGTGGCTACACCTTC
CASRSTGGIGGYTF
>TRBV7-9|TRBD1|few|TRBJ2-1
TGTGCCAGCAGCCACCCTTGGGGGACAGGGGTGATGTATGAGCAGTTCTTC
CASSHPWGTGVMYEQFF
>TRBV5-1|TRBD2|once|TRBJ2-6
TGCGCCAGCAGTATTGTCCAAGGGGAGGGCTCTGGGGCCAACGTCCTGACCTTC
CASSIVQGEGSGANVLTF
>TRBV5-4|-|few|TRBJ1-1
TGTGCCAGCAGTTCCTGGACAGCCCTGATGAACACTGAAGCTTTCTTT
CASSSWTALMNTEAFF
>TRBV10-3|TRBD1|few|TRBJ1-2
TGTGCCATCAGACGCCCAGGGGGAAGTTACACCTTC
CAIRRPGGSYTF
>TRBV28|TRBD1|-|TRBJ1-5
TGTGCCACCCGCCCCGAGGGGGCCTATCAGCCCCAGCATTTT
CATRPEGAYQPQHF
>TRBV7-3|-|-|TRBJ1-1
TGTGCCAGCAGCTTATCAGGCGGGATCAACACTGAAGCTTTCTTT
CASSLSGGINTEAFF
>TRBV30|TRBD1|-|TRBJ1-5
TGTGCCTGGAGGGATACAGGGGGCTATCAGCCCCAGCATTTT
CAWRDTGGYQPQHF
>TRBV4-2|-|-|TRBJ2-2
TGTGCCAGCAGCCAAGGCCAACAGGGAGAAAACACCGGGGAGCTGTTTTTT
CASSQGQQGENTGELFF
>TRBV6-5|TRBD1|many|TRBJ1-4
TGTGCCAGCAGAACTACAGGGGCGGCTAATGAAAAACTGTTTTTT
CASRTTGAANEKLFF
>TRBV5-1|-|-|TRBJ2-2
TGCGCCAGCTCGGAGGGAGTCAAAACCGGGGAGCTGTTTTTT
CASSEGVKTGELFF
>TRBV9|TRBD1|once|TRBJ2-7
TGTGCCAGCAGCGTAGGAGGGACAGGGAGGTCCGAGCAGTACTTC
CASSVGGTGRSEQYF
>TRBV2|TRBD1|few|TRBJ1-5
TGTGCCAGCAGTGCCCCCAGGGGGGATCAGCCCCAGCATTTT
CASSAPRGDQPQHF